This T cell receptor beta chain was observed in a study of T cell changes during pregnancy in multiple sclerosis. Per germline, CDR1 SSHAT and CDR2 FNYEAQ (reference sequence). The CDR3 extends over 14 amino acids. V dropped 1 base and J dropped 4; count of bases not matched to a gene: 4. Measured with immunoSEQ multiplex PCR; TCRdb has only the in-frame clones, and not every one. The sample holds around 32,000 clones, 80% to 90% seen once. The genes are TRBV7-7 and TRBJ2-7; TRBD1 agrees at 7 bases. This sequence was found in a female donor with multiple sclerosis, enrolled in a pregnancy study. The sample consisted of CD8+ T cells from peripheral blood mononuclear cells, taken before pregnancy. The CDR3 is CASSLGHRGYEQYF. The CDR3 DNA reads TGTGCCAGCAGCTTAGGCCACAGGGGTTACGAGCAGTACTTC.